The rows below give T cell receptor beta chains drawn from one sample of a study of vaccination and CD4 T cells after COVID-19. TCRdb re-called the PCR reads through MiXCR, storing one row per CDR3 protein. The table lists about 25,000 distinct CDR3 sequences, about 61% of them singletons. These receptors have no known antigen. This specimen consisted of CD4+ T cells from blood, cultured in vitro, obtained after SARS-CoV-2 vaccination. Source of these receptors: a human donor who received a COVID-19 vaccine. Each CDR3 is given without its conserved first and last residue. The order of the fields is J gene, V gene, D gene, CDR3 protein. The D gene is left open where the match is weak.

>TRBJ2-5|TRBV7-2|-
ASSLAYREETQY
>TRBJ1-4|TRBV20-1|-
SAILPSSELF
>TRBJ1-2|TRBV7-3|-
ASSPHGAPNGYT
>TRBJ1-4|TRBV5-4|-
ASSLVSSTNEKLF
>TRBJ1-1|TRBV6-1|TRBD1
ASRLDGTGTEAF
>TRBJ2-7|TRBV2|-
ASSELSDAYEQY
>TRBJ1-5|TRBV6-1|TRBD1
ASILIAGGDQPQH
>TRBJ1-2|TRBV20-1|-
SASPVYGYT
>TRBJ1-2|TRBV5-1|TRBD1
ASSSPTGGTDGYT
>TRBJ2-7|TRBV2|TRBD2
ASSAKRGVTYEQY